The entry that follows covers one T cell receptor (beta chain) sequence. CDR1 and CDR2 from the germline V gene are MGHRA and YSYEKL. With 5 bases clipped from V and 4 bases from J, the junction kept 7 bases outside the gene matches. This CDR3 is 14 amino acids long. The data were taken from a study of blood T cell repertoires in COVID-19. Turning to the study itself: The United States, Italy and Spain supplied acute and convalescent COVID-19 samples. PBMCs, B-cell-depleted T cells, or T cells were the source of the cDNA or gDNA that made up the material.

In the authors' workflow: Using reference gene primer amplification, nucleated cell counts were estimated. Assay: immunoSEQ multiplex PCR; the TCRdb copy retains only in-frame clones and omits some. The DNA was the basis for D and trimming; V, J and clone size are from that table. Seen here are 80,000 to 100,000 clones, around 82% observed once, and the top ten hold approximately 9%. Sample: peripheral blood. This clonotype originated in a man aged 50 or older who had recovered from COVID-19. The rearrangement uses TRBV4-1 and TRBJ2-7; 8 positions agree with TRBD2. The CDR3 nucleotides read TGCGCCAGCAGCACTCCCGGGGGGGGATACGAGCAGTACTTC. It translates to CASSTPGGGYEQYF.